The entry that follows covers one TCR beta chain sequence. This clone was detected a few times. Its antigen target is currently unknown. Base qualities are not provided; no much larger clone lies one nucleotide away. In the germline V gene, CDR1 corresponds to MRHNA and CDR2 to SNTAGT. The CDR3 starts with the cysteine, ends with the phenylalanine, and has 14 residues. Kept here is only the CDR3 DNA, which spans 42 bases and is read in frame from base 1. Trimming leaves V shorter by 3 bases and J shorter by 6 bases, with the junction holding 5 bases beyond the gene matches. Library creation used the immunoSEQ multiplex PCR assay. A mixture of 60 forward primers for TCR Vbeta segments and 13 reverse primers for TCR Jbeta segments was used in the multiplex PCR. A multiplex PCR assay on genomic DNA amplified the CDR3 region of rearranged TCR beta genes. On the Illumina HiSeq System, the amplified TCR beta libraries were sequenced as 87-base-pair reads. In the source study's methods: In a later analysis, some 80 million unique TCR beta chains were counted across the 650 to 750 repertoires, and about 10 million of these chains were shared by at least two donors. Raw reads were error-corrected and collapsed into unique sequences with a nearest-neighbor algorithm that merged closely related sequences to remove PCR and sequencing errors. To assign V, D and J gene segments, CDR3 sequences were aligned to IMGT reference sequences. For a sequence to be retained, a match of at least six nucleotides to both a V gene segment and a J gene segment was required. A rearrangement was called productive if the CDR3 had no stop codons and remained in frame with V and J, and every other rearrangement was called non-productive. Following IMGT convention, CDR3 was defined as the stretch from the second conserved V-encoded cysteine up to the conserved J-encoded phenylalanine. The earlier analysis of roughly 590 of the donors excluded any sequence lacking an unambiguous match to a single V gene segment. An earlier analysis of several hundred of the donors classified V segments as functional when productive rearrangements were above 56.7% and as segregating when the standard deviation between donors was above 5%. A statistical classification framework was built to diagnose cytomegalovirus status from the catalog of TCR beta chain sequences. In a later analysis, V and J genes were assigned by comparing TCR nucleotide sequences against IMGT/GENE-DB human TR gene sequences. A later analysis assigned CDR3 sequences and most-parsimonious VDJ recombination scenarios with the TCRdist pipeline. In a later analysis, each TCR beta chain was defined by its CDR3 amino acid sequence together with its V-gene family, and reads without a unique V-gene family were excluded. As a way to deal with suspected cross-contamination and a sequencing artifact, a later analysis dropped 500 to 700 nucleotide sequences that were highly shared and had low generation probability. In a later analysis, a clonal expansion index for each public chain was calculated from normalized within-repertoire ranks of inferred template counts. Generation probabilities in a later analysis came from a VDJ recombination model fitted to out-of-frame rearrangements, and those results were checked against IGoR. In a later analysis, TCR-TCR, TCR-HLA and TCR-CMV co-occurrence was scored with hypergeometric tests, and a repertoire-size bias correction was applied to TCR pairs. False discovery rates were estimated in a later analysis by permuting HLA or CMV assignments 20 times. In a later analysis, co-occurring TCRs were grouped using DBSCAN, with TCRdist sequence similarity added in when clustering inside HLA-allele-positive subsets. Repertoires with fewer than 30,000 or more than 120,000 public chains, plus five repertoires with anomalous nucleotide sharing, were excluded from co-occurrence clustering. TCRdb mirrors the immuneACCESS table, restricted to in-frame sequences. Some clones are absent from its copies; in checked studies, under half trace to an unresolved V gene, and the reason for the others is unknown. V and J calls and clone size are as listed in that table; D and trimming were resolved from the DNA. The sample table holds 84,000 or so clones, of which 77% were seen once. The top ten clonotypes cover about 4% of the sample.

This entry comes from a study of cytomegalovirus exposure and HLA in healthy donors listed by TCRdb under 2017. Study-wide context: According to an earlier analysis of 450 to 650 of the donors, about 179 million T cells yielded 90 million to 130 million unique TCR beta sequences and about 300 Gb of sequence data. Roughly 310 gigabases of sequencing data and 78 million or so unique TCR sequences were included in an early release covering around 600 HLA-typed donors. Of the roughly 400 genotyped donors, less than 85% were placed in the genetic ancestry cluster associated with self-reported Caucasian donors. The study aimed to test whether signatures of past pathogen exposure could be identified by cataloging public T cell receptors. The study used immunosequencing to profile the T cell repertoires of 670 or so subjects and linked those repertoires to cytomegalovirus serostatus. Along with the 666-subject first cohort, a separate validation cohort of around 110 different subjects was used. The study combined high-throughput TCR immunosequencing, statistical association of individual TCRs with disease status, and machine learning to predict cytomegalovirus infection status. To study patterns of TCR occurrence, a later analysis re-analyzed previously published TCR beta repertoires from 600 to 750 donors and added high-resolution HLA genotyping. In the later analysis, no new phenotypic data were used to find candidate immune exposures; instead, reliance was placed on TCR beta sequences and their occurrence across donors. An earlier analysis of 587 of the donors applied high-throughput TCR beta sequencing to assess whether each TCR beta V gene segment acted as functional or pseudogenic. Donor age, sex, ethnicity and CMV serostatus were compiled together with the repertoire data. Genome-wide SNP genotypes for about three fifths of the roughly 670 donors were used in a later genetic analysis, which treated that subset as a discovery cohort. All discovery cohort repertoires had been generated on a single sequencing platform. HLA typing covered class I and class II loci at four-digit resolution. The number of donors typed differed by locus, with 629-630 for A, B, C, DRB1 and DQB1, roughly 550 for DQA1, 600 to 610 for DPA1, and around 430 for DPB1. Because of strong linkage in the cohort, roughly five DR-DQ haplotypes were treated as single units for association and clustering. Among around 400 genotyped donors of the cohort, an average of roughly 230,000 unique TCR beta nucleotide sequences was sequenced per donor, of which about 18% were non-productive.

The cohort was made up of 500 to 800 healthy bone marrow donors. All cohort members were sampled while nominally healthy, although unrecorded immune exposures were likely present. The donor was CMV seronegative and was included in the group of 352 seronegative cohort members. Each donor provided a peripheral blood sample, and peripheral blood mononuclear cells were used for TCR beta sequencing. The Qiagen DNeasy Blood Extraction Kit was used to extract genomic DNA from the blood cell samples. Findings and caveats that apply to the study as a whole: In a later analysis, the rate of TCR association differed among HLA loci, with DRB1 alleles having the most associated TCRs and HLA-C alleles having the fewest. Because HLA typing was unavailable for some donors at each locus, only the typed subset was used in association tests. Cytomegalovirus status was reported to be diagnosed by the classifier with high specificity and sensitivity in both the original and validation cohorts. Because counts were too low, 15 to 20 rarely observed V segments, including chromosome 9 orphons, were excluded from the earlier analysis of some 590 of the donors. The 87-base-pair reads could not distinguish some IMGT-functional V segments, including TRBV6-2 and TRBV6-3, so those segments were excluded. In a later genetic analysis, fewer N-insertions in productive TCRs were reported among donors in an Asian-associated ancestry cluster than the roughly 700-donor mean. A further reported finding was that TCR beta sequences accurately predicted the HLA-A and HLA-B alleles for most subjects in the first cohort. When HLA alleles, especially DR and DQ, strongly co-occurred, TCR associations were difficult to assign to individual alleles. According to the authors, the approach could potentially be generalized to other disease states and immunological phenotypes. The study gave a list of some 150 TCR beta chains associated with cytomegalovirus. For the cohort, immune exposure information was limited to CMV serostatus. Most CMV-associated TCR beta chains appeared to be HLA-restricted in a later analysis, and the HLA associations seemed to be driven largely by CMV exposure. Compared with equally common non-associated chains, HLA-associated TCR beta chains in a later analysis were more clonally expanded and had lower generation probabilities. At a false discovery rate of 0.05, a later analysis linked around 17,000 TCR beta sequences to specific HLA alleles. Several of the top co-occurrence clusters appeared to be linked to parvovirus B19, influenza, CMV and Epstein-Barr virus, according to a later analysis. In this cohort, only TCR beta chains were sequenced, and detectable features were limited by the absence of alpha or paired-chain data. A group of highly shared sequence variants was considered likely to be a technical artifact of the sequencing pipeline. In vitro tests confirmed that a few of the cytomegalovirus-associated TCR beta chains recognize cytomegalovirus antigens. Broadly in line with IMGT annotations, most TCR beta V segments showed up in productive rearrangements about 87% or about 30% of the time in an earlier analysis of 450 to 600 of the donors. Linkage disequilibrium might explain the correlated functional status among segregating V segments, but an unknown experimental factor could not be excluded. Most TCR sequences were observed very rarely across donors, whereas some public TCRs were present in many individuals. In a later genetic analysis, a missense DCLRE1C variant was associated with V-gene and J-gene trimming of TCR beta chains, and the association was replicated in an independent cohort. The presence/absence analyses assumed that sequencing depth was roughly uniform across donors, and that assumption may not be true.

The receptor comes from a young man in good health and CMV-seronegative. The source material was PBMCs. Here the chain combines TRBV6-4 and TRBJ2-1; the junction holds 7 bases that match TRBD2. Here the CDR3 is given as CASSETGGSNEQFF. At the DNA level, the sequence is TGTGCCAGCAGTGAAACGGGAGGTAGCAATGAGCAGTTCTTC.